Each of the 2 T cell receptor beta chains below was sequenced from the same sample in a study of blood T cell repertoires in COVID-19. TCRdb's table, derived via immunoSEQ multiplex PCR, lists solely in-frame clones and lacks some. The sample yields some 91,000 clones, less than 85% seen once. The sample consisted of peripheral blood. The receptor set was obtained from an older man with acute or convalescent COVID-19.

This sequence joins TRBV5-5 and TRBJ1-5; no definite D call. The CDR3 is 15 residues long. V lost 0 bases to trimming and J lost 5 bases, with 12 bases between them. CDR1 is SGHKS, CDR2 YYEKEE, per germline (reference sequence). CDR3 sequence: CASSLGGSPDQPQHF. CDR3 sequence (DNA): TGTGCCAGCAGCTTGGGCGGCAGCCCTGATCAGCCCCAGCATTTT.

J is TRBJ2-1 and V is TRBV5-1; 7 bases align to TRBD1. V gave up 4 bases and J gave up 3 bases; unmatched junction bases: 4. CDR1 is SGHRS and CDR2 is YFSETQ in the germline V gene. This CDR3 has 14 residues. CDR3 protein: CASSTGAIYNEQFF. The CDR3, as DNA: TGCGCCAGCAGCACAGGGGCTATCTACAATGAGCAGTTCTTC.